The 6 T cell receptor beta chains presented below share a single source sample, sequenced in a study of beta chain features in type 1 diabetes. Study-level points and caveats: Moderate but significant shortening of TCRB CDR3s was recorded in all four CD4+ subsets from Type 1 diabetes patients.

The whole isolated RNA underwent reverse transcription, so sequencing captured expressed TCRB transcripts. Profiling relied on immunoSEQ multiplex PCR, and the TCRdb table lists in-frame clones only, not all of them. The sample holds a few hundred thousand clones, roughly 14% seen once. No cognate antigen is known for these TCRs. The source material was naive CD4+ T cells from blood. Receptor source: a woman between 18 and 29 years old with type 1 diabetes.

The chain links TRBV11-2 to TRBJ1-1; TRBD1 matches at 10 bases. This CDR3 contains 16 residues. Germline loops: CDR1 SGHAT, CDR2 FQNNGV. Trimming removed 1 base from V and 5 bases from J; junction bases left unmatched: 7. The CDR3 nucleotides read TGTGCCAGCAGCTTAGGGGTGACAGGGGGCAAGACTGAAGCTTTCTTT. It encodes CASSLGVTGGKTEAFF.

This CDR3 reads CASSLRYRAIGNQPQHF. The CDR3 region has the DNA TGTGCCAGCAGCTTGCGGTACAGGGCCATCGGCAATCAGCCCCAGCATTTT. V is TRBV5-6 and J is TRBJ1-5; D might be TRBD1 (6 bases). Germline CDR1 is SGHDT and CDR2 is YYEEEE. The CDR3 is 17 residues long. The V end lost 1 base, the J end lost 2 bases, and 16 bases lay between the germline ends.

V usage is TRBV7-9 and J usage is TRBJ1-2; D unclear. Germline V gene data show CDR1 as SEHNR and CDR2 as FQNEAQ (reference sequence). Trimming pared 5 bases from V and 8 bases from J, leaving 21 bases between. The CDR3 has 15 residues. CDR3 region: CASSRTEERASGYTF. The CDR3 coding sequence is TGTGCCAGCAGCCGTACAGAGGAGCGGGCGTCGGGCTACACCTTC. Drawing the rest from reference TRBV7-9 and TRBJ1-2, the complete variable domain is DTGVSQNPRHKITKRGQNVTFRCDPISEHNRLYWYRQTLGQGPEFLTYFQNEAQLEKSRLLSDRFSAERPKGSFSTLEIQRTEQGDSAMYLCASSRTEERASGYTFGSGTRLTVV.

This clone was seen only a few times. V gene TRBV4-2 combines with J gene TRBJ2-7, with TRBD2 matching over 8 bases. V dropped 4 bases and J dropped 0; count of bases not matched to a gene: 8. The CDR3 contains 16 residues. Looked up from germline, CDR1 is LGHNA and CDR2 is YNFKEQ. The CDR3 DNA is TGTGCCAGCAGCCCACTCGGGGGGGGCCTCTCCTACGAGCAGTACTTC. This sequence encodes CASSPLGGGLSYEQYF.

A word on this clone: A read error may produce the germline difference seen at one junction end. This chain connects TRBV18 to TRBJ2-2; no clear D. The germline gives CDR1 KGHSH, CDR2 LQKENI. The CDR3 has 15 residues. The CDR3 DNA reads TGTGCCAGCTCTCCACGCAGGTCCAACACCGGGGAGCTGTTTTTT. Protein product: CASSPRRSNTGELFF.

This clone has more than one count but fewer than ten. The chain recombines TRBV7-2 with TRBJ2-7; maybe TRBD1 (6 bases). The V and J ends lost 5 bases and 12 bases respectively, with 17 bases between them. The germline gives CDR1 SGHTA, CDR2 FQGNSA. This CDR3 has 12 residues. The CDR3, as DNA: TGTGCCAGCAGCACCCGGGACACCCGGACGTACGTC. Translated: CASSTRDTRTYV.